This T cell receptor (beta chain) was captured in a study of blood T cells in healthy people across ages. V lost 0 bases and J 5 bases, leaving 15 bases between the germline ends. Per germline, CDR1 SGHRS and CDR2 YFSETQ. The CDR3 consists of 15 residues. Primers used in a second PCR of about 7 to 11 cycles were a sample-barcoded 5' primer and a J-beta primer mix. One entry per CDR3 protein results from TCRdb running MiXCR on the 5' RACE reads. The table has 1.5 million to 2 million distinct CDR3 sequences, around half seen once; the top ten hold approximately 2.1%. The V and J genes are TRBV5-1 and TRBJ2-7, with D possibly TRBD1 on 5 matching bases. This receptor was identified in a woman aged 40 to 50 in good health. Source material: blood. The CDR3 bases are TGCGCCAGCAGCTTGGTTCCAGGGTCCCCCCACGAGCAGTACTTC. Protein: CASSLVPGSPHEQYF. Together with reference TRBV5-1 and TRBJ2-7, the CDR3 gives the full variable domain: KAGVTQTPRYLIKTRGQQVTLSCSPISGHRSVSWYQQTPGQGLQFLFEYFSETQRNKGNFPGRFSGRQFSNSRSEMNVSTLELGDSALYLCASSLVPGSPHEQYFGPGTRLTVT.